This entry describes one TCR beta chain. These data belong to a study of control samples from healthy donors and cancer patients. Profiling relied on immunoSEQ multiplex PCR, and the TCRdb table lists in-frame clones only, not all of them. The table lists about 120,000 clones, approximately 90% of them singletons. V was shortened by 6 bases and J by 5 bases, with 10 bases between the two germline ends. CDR3 size: 12 residues. Looked up from germline, CDR1 is SNHLY and CDR2 is FYNNEI. The clonotype originates from a woman aged 70-85 years in good health. The sequenced material came from blood. The chain recombines TRBV2 with TRBJ2-5; perhaps TRBD1 as D (5 bases). DNA of the CDR3: TGTGCCAGCAGGGGGCGGAGCGAGACCCAGTACTTC. As protein: CASRGRSETQYF.